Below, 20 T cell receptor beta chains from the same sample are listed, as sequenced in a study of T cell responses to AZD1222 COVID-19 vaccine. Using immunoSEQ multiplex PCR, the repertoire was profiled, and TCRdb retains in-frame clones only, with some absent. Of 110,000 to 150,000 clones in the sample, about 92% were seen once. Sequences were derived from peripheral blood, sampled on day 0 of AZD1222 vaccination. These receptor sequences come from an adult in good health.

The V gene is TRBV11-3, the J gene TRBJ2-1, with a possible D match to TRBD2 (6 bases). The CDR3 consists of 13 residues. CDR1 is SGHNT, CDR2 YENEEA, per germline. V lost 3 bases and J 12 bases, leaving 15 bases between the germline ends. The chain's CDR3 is CASSLEGRKGQFF. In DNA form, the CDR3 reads TGTGCCAGCAGCTTGGAGGGGCGAAAGGGGCAGTTCTTC.

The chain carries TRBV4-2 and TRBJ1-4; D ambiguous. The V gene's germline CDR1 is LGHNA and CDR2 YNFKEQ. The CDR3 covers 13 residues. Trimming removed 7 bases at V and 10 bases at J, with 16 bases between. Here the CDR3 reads CASTLSQGRKLFF. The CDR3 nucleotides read TGTGCCAGCACCTTGTCCCAAGGTCGAAAACTGTTTTTT.

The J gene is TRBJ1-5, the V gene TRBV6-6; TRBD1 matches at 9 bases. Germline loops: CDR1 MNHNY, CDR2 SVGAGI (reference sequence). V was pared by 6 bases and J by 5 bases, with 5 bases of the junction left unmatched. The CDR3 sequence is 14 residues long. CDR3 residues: CASRRGQGYQPQHF. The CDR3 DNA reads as TGTGCCAGCAGGCGGGGACAGGGCTATCAGCCCCAGCATTTT.

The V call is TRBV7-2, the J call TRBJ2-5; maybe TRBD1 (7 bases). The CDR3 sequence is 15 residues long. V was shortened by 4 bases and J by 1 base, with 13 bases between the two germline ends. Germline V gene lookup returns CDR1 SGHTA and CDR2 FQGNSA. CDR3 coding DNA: TGTGCCAGCAGCTATACAGGGGACTCCCAAGAGACCCAGTACTTC. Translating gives CASSYTGDSQETQYF.

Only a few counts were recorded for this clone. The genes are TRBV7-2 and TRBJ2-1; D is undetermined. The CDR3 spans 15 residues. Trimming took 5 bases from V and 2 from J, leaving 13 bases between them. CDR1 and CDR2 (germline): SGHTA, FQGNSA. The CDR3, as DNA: TGTGCCAGCAGCCCGATGGTTTTGCCCTACAATGAGCAGTTCTTC. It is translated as CASSPMVLPYNEQFF.

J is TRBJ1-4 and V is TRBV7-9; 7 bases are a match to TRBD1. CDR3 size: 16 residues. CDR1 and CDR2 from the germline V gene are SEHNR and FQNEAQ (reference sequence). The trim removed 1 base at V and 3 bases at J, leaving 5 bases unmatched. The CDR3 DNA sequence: TGTGCCAGCAGCTTAGGAAGGGGGCGAGCTAATGAAAAACTGTTTTTT. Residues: CASSLGRGRANEKLFF.

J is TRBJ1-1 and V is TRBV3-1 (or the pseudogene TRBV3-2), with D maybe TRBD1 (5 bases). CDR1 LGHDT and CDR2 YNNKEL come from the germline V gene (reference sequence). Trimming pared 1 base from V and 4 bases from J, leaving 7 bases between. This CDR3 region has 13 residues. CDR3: CASSQAGSTEAFF. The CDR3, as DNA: TGTGCCAGCAGCCAAGCAGGGAGCACTGAAGCTTTCTTT.

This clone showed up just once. CDR3 nucleotide sequence: TGTGCCAGCAGCTTAGCTAGCGGGGGGAGCACAGATACGCAGTATTTT. Translation: CASSLASGGSTDTQYF. The chain recombines TRBV7-2 with TRBJ2-3, with 10 bases lining up with TRBD2. The CDR3 is 16 residues long. V lost 0 bases and J lost 0; bases outside the gene matches: 0. Germline CDR1 reads SGHTA; CDR2 reads FQGNSA.

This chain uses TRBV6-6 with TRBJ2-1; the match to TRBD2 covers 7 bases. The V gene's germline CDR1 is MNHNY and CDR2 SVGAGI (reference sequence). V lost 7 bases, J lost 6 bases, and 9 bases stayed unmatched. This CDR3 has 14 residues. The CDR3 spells CASTQSGVGNEQFF. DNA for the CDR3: TGTGCCAGCACCCAGAGCGGGGTGGGCAATGAGCAGTTCTTC.

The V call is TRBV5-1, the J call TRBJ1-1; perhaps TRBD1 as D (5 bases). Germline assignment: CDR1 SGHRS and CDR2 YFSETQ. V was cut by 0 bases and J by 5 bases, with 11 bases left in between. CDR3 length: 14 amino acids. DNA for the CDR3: TGCGCCAGCAGCTTGGAAGGGGAGGGTACTGAAGCTTTCTTT. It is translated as CASSLEGEGTEAFF.

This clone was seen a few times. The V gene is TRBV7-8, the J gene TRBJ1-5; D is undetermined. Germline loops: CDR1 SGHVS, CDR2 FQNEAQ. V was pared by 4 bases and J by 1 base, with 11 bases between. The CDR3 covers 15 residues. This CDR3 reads CASSSRASSNQPQHF. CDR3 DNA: TGTGCCAGCAGCTCCCGGGCCTCCAGCAATCAGCCCCAGCATTTT.

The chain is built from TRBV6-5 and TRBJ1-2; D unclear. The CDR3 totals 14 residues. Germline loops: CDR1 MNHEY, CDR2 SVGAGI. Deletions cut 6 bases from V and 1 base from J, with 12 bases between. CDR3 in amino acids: CASRNHGYNYGYTF. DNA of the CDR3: TGTGCCAGCAGGAACCACGGCTATAACTATGGCTACACCTTC.

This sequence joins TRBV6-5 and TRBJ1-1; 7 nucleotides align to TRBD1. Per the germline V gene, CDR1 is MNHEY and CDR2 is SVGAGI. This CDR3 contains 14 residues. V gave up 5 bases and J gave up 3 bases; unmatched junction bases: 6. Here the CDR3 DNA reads TGTGCCAGCAGTCGACAGGGAATTGACACTGAAGCTTTCTTT. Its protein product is CASSRQGIDTEAFF.

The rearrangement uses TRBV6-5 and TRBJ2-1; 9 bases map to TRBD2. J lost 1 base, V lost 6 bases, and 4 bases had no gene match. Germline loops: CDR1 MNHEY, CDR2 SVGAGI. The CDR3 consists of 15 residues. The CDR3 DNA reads TGTGCCAGCAGGCCCCTAGCGGGGTCCTACAATGAGCAGTTCTTC. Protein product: CASRPLAGSYNEQFF.

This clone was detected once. The CDR3 nucleotides are TGTGCCAGCAGCTCCACAGGGGCTACCGGGGAGCTGTTTTTT. Residues: CASSSTGATGELFF. The V gene is TRBV7-2, the J gene TRBJ2-2; 7 bases map to TRBD1. The J segment lost 5 bases and the V segment lost 4 bases, leaving 4 bases of the junction unmatched. This CDR3 has 14 residues. The germline CDR1 and CDR2 sequences are SGHTA and FQGNSA.

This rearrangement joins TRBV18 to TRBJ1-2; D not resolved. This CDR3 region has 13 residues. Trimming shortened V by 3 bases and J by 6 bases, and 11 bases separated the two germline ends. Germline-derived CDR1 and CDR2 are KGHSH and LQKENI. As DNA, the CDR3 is TGTGCCAGCTCACCGGGGAGGGTAAATGGCTACACCTTC. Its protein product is CASSPGRVNGYTF.

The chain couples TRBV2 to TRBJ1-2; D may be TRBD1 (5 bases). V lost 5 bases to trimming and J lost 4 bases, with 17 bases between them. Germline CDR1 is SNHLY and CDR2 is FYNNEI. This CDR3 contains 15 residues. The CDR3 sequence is CASSFETAHGYGYTF. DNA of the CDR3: TGTGCCAGCAGTTTCGAGACAGCACATGGCTATGGCTACACCTTC.

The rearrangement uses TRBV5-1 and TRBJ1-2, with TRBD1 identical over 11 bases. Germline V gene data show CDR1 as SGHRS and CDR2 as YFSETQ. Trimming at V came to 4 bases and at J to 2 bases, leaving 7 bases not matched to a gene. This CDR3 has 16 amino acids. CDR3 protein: CASSPGQGGMNYGYTF. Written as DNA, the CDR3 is TGCGCCAGCAGCCCGGGACAGGGGGGAATGAACTATGGCTACACCTTC.

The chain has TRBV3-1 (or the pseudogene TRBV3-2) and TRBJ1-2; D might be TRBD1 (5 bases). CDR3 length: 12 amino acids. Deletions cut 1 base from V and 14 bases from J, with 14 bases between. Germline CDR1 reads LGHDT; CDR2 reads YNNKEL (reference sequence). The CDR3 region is CASSQGSRGETF. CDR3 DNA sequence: TGTGCCAGCAGCCAAGGTAGCCGAGGGGAGACCTTC.

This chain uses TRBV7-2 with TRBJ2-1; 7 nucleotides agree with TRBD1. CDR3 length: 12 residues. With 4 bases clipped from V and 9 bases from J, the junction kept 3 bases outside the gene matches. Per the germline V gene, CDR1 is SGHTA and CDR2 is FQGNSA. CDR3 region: CASSSYRGEQFF. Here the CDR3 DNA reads TGTGCCAGCAGCTCCTACAGGGGTGAGCAGTTCTTC.